Each of the 29 T cell receptor beta chains below was sequenced from the same sample in a study of response to subunit inactivated influenza vaccine (dated by TCRdb to the late 2010s). Libraries were constructed by RT-PCR. This sample was sequenced with an Illumina HiSeq 2500. The public sequencing data were trimmed at Q25 with fastp and processed into clonotypes with MiXCR by TCRdb, which kept only in-frame beta chains. Rows with a matching CDR3 protein are joined into one entry that keeps the most common DNA and genes. Counted in this sample were about 530,000 distinct CDR3 sequences; about 10% of them appeared once. The ten largest clones take up more than 8.5% of the sample. Sequenced here: PBMCs from blood, sampled on the day of vaccination. All receptors come from a man aged 45-65 years who received an inactivated influenza vaccine. Donor details come from another sample of the same person, matched by shared clones.

This clonotype occurred many times. The chain recombines TRBV20-1 with TRBJ1-5; tentative D call: TRBD1 (5 bases). With 4 bases removed from V and 4 bases from J, the gap between germline ends came to 14 bases. Germline V lookup: CDR1 DFQATT, CDR2 SNEGSKA (reference sequence). CDR3 length: 14 amino acids. In nucleotides, the CDR3 is TGCAGTGCTACCATGGGGCCGCCGAATCAGCCCCAGCATTTT. The encoded protein is CSATMGPPNQPQHF.

The chain uses TRBV12-3 or TRBV12-4 and TRBJ2-5; the D gene is possibly TRBD1 (5 bases). This CDR3 contains 14 residues. Trimming shortened V by 0 bases and J by 4 bases, and 9 bases separated the two germline ends. For the CDR3, the DNA is TGTGCCAGCAGTTTAGCCACTGACAGAGAGACCCAGTACTTC. Encoded protein: CASSLATDRETQYF.

The chain has TRBV7-9 and TRBJ2-2; D call uncertain. This CDR3 has 9 residues. The germline CDR1 and CDR2 sequences are SEHNR and FQNEAQ (reference sequence). The CDR3 spells CAVTGELFF. CDR3 bases: TGTGCAGTCACCGGGGAGCTGTTTTTT.

Ten or more counts support this clonotype. The chain combines TRBV12-3 or TRBV12-4 with TRBJ1-4; a weak D match, TRBD1 (5 bases). The CDR3 is 14 residues long. Trimming left V 5 bases short and J 11 bases short, with 18 bases between. The CDR3, as DNA: TGTGCCAGCAGTACCTCCGCAGGGACGGGGAAACTGTTTTTT. Its protein product is CASSTSAGTGKLFF.

The rearrangement uses TRBV18 and TRBJ1-1; D perhaps matches TRBD1 (6 bases). The V and J ends lost 2 bases and 3 bases respectively, with 13 bases between them. The germline CDR1 and CDR2 sequences are KGHSH and LQKENI. The CDR3 loop spans 15 amino acids. In DNA, the CDR3 is TGTGCCAGCTCACCAAAGTCCTCAGGGGACACTGAAGCTTTCTTT. This gives the protein CASSPKSSGDTEAFF. Looking up the rest from reference TRBV18 and TRBJ1-1 gives the full variable domain: NAGVMQNPRHLVRRRGQEARLRCSPMKGHSHVYWYRQLPEEGLKFMVYLQKENIIDESGMPKERFSAEFPKEGPSILRIQQVVRGDSAAYFCASSPKSSGDTEAFFGQGTRLTVV.

V gene TRBV6-1 combines with J gene TRBJ1-6, with a tentative D call TRBD1 (5 bases). CDR1 MNHNS and CDR2 SASEGT come from the germline V gene. CDR3 length: 13 amino acids. V was trimmed by 3 bases and J by 10 bases, leaving 10 bases between them. The CDR3 protein is CASSEGVGSPLHF. The DNA of the CDR3 is TGTGCCAGCAGTGAGGGGGTTGGATCACCCCTCCACTTT.

The gene calls are TRBV4-2 and TRBJ1-3; no clear D. This CDR3 has 12 residues. Germline V gene data show CDR1 as LGHNA and CDR2 as YNFKEQ. Deletions cut 2 bases from V and 5 bases from J, with 4 bases between. The CDR3 region has the DNA TGTGCCAGCAGCCAACAAAGAAACACCATATATTTT. It translates to CASSQQRNTIYF.

This clonotype was counted between two and nine times. Written as DNA, the CDR3 is TGCGCCAGCAGCATAATTAGCGGAAGCCAAGAGACCCAGTACTTC. It specifies CASSIISGSQETQYF. This chain links TRBV5-1 with TRBJ2-5; perhaps TRBD2 as D (6 bases). Between the trimmed V and J ends, which lost 4 bases and 1 base, there was a span of 14 bases. The CDR3 has 15 amino acids. Germline V CDR1 and CDR2: SGHRS, YFSETQ.

This clonotype turned up a few times. The rearrangement links TRBV20-1 to TRBJ2-1; 9 bases match TRBD2. CDR1 is DFQATT, CDR2 SNEGSKA, per germline (reference sequence). This CDR3 contains 14 residues. V trimming: 4 bases; J trimming: 3 bases; junction bases outside the gene matches: 4. The CDR3 reads CSATSGVFYNEQFF. CDR3 DNA: TGCAGTGCTACTAGCGGGGTATTCTACAATGAGCAGTTCTTC.

The chain recombines TRBV12-3 or TRBV12-4 with TRBJ2-7, with 7 bases matching TRBD2. The CDR3 is made up of 16 amino acids. With V trimmed by 5 bases and J by 1 base, 11 bases remained unmatched. This chain's CDR3 is CASSPLTRERSYEQYF. The CDR3, as DNA: TGTGCCAGCAGTCCCCTTACGCGGGAGAGATCCTACGAGCAGTACTTC.

This clonotype was detected ten times or more. The chain is built from TRBV29-1 and TRBJ2-5; no reliable D call. The germline CDR1 and CDR2 sequences are SQVTM and ANQGSEA. CDR3 length equals 14 residues. Trimming left V 2 bases short and J 0 bases short, with 10 bases between. DNA for the CDR3: TGCAGCGTTGAACCTTTGGGTGACCAAGAGACCCAGTACTTC. It encodes CSVEPLGDQETQYF.

This clonotype was counted between two and nine times. The chain joins TRBV12-3 or TRBV12-4 to TRBJ2-7; D is possibly TRBD1 (6 bases). V lost 3 bases and J 0 bases, leaving 12 bases between the germline ends. CDR3 length: 15 amino acids. CDR3 loop: CASSFLDRPSYEQYF. The CDR3 DNA reads TGTGCCAGCAGTTTTTTGGACAGACCCTCCTACGAGCAGTACTTC.

This clonotype was counted only a few times. The J gene is TRBJ1-3, the V gene TRBV6-5; D gene unclear. Trimming cost V 0 bases and J 2 bases, with 8 bases left between them. CDR3 length equals 15 residues. Germline values: CDR1 MNHEY, CDR2 SVGAGI. The CDR3 reads CASSYSRRAGNTIYF. The CDR3 DNA sequence: TGTGCCAGCAGTTACTCACGGCGAGCTGGAAACACCATATATTTT.

The sample holds a few counts of this clonotype. V and J are TRBV12-3 or TRBV12-4 and TRBJ1-6, with D uncertain. With 5 bases removed from V and 10 bases from J, the gap between germline ends came to 9 bases. CDR3 length equals 12 residues. The CDR3 coding sequence is TGTGCCAGCAGTCCGTCTTTCTCACCCCTCCACTTT. Translating it yields CASSPSFSPLHF.

The V call is TRBV6-1, the J call TRBJ1-2, with 7 bases lining up with TRBD1. The J segment lost 3 bases and the V segment lost 8 bases, leaving 6 bases of the junction unmatched. CDR1 is MNHNS and CDR2 is SASEGT in the germline V gene. The CDR3 runs to 13 residues. CDR3 amino acids: CASSTGLDYGYTF. The CDR3 DNA reads as TGTGCCAGCTCGACAGGGTTGGACTATGGCTACACCTTC.

This clonotype was seen more than once but under ten times. This chain links TRBV28 with TRBJ1-5, with D hard to call. The CDR3 has 15 residues. Trimming removed 3 bases from V and 2 bases from J, with 11 bases in between. Germline CDR1 MDHEN, CDR2 SYDVKM. CDR3 protein: CASSLHRRGNQPQHF. The CDR3 DNA reads as TGTGCCAGCAGTTTGCACCGTAGGGGCAATCAGCCCCAGCATTTT.

This clonotype was seen many times. The chain is built from TRBV7-6 and TRBJ2-1; 9 bases line up with TRBD2. The CDR3 is 16 residues long. The trim removed 5 bases at V and 0 bases at J, leaving 5 bases unmatched. CDR1 and CDR2 (germline): SGHVS, FNYEAQ. The DNA of the CDR3 is TGTGCCAGCAGCACCCGACTAGCGGTCTCCTACAATGAGCAGTTCTTC. Protein product: CASSTRLAVSYNEQFF.

The V call is TRBV20-1, the J call TRBJ1-2; D is undetermined. Trimming shortened V by 4 bases and J by 5 bases, and 20 bases separated the two germline ends. This CDR3 is 15 amino acids long. Germline V gives CDR1 DFQATT, CDR2 SNEGSKA (reference sequence). This CDR3 is CSANPPLERRYGYTF. CDR3 bases: TGCAGTGCTAACCCCCCACTGGAGAGGCGATATGGCTACACCTTC.

This chain connects TRBV28 to TRBJ2-1; 7 positions match TRBD2. CDR1 MDHEN and CDR2 SYDVKM come from the germline V gene. The CDR3 sequence is 13 residues long. V was clipped by 7 bases and J by 0 bases; unmatched bases: 0. The CDR3 sequence: CASKRGSYNEQFF. The CDR3 DNA follows: TGTGCCAGCAAGCGGGGCTCCTACAATGAGCAGTTCTTC.

This clonotype turned up a few times. The chain carries TRBV7-9 and TRBJ2-3; D possibly corresponds to TRBD1 (5 bases). This CDR3 spans 14 amino acids. V was cut by 0 bases and J by 2 bases, with 6 bases left in between. Germline V gives CDR1 SEHNR, CDR2 FQNEAQ (reference sequence). In nucleotides, the CDR3 is TGTGCCAGCAGCTTAGCAGGACACACAGATACGCAGTATTTT. This translates into CASSLAGHTDTQYF.

This chain's CDR3 is CSVGRVGYEQYF. DNA for the CDR3: TGCAGCGTTGGCAGGGTGGGCTACGAGCAGTACTTC. The rearrangement links TRBV29-1 to TRBJ2-7; TRBD1 is a possible D gene (5 bases). Germline CDR1 and CDR2: SQVTM and ANQGSEA. The CDR3 sequence is 12 residues long. The V gene lost 4 bases and the J gene lost 3 bases, with 10 bases spanning the gap.

This clonotype came up many times. The genes are TRBV7-2 and TRBJ2-1; 8 positions match TRBD2. V dropped 5 bases and J dropped 6; count of bases not matched to a gene: 12. The CDR3 loop spans 16 amino acids. Germline loops: CDR1 SGHTA, CDR2 FQGNSA. CDR3 amino acids: CASSLLAGTTPNEQFF. The CDR3 DNA follows: TGTGCCAGCAGCCTATTAGCGGGGACTACCCCCAATGAGCAGTTCTTC.

The chain joins TRBV12-3 or TRBV12-4 to TRBJ2-5, with 8 bases fitting TRBD2. The CDR3 totals 17 residues. V lost 3 bases and J lost 4; bases outside the gene matches: 13. CDR3 in DNA: TGTGCCAGCAGTTTTCCCCTCAGCGGGAGTAGGCCAGAGACCCAGTACTTC. It yields the protein CASSFPLSGSRPETQYF.

There are a few counts of this clonotype. The rearrangement links TRBV24-1 to TRBJ2-2; 11 nucleotides line up with TRBD1. The length of the CDR3 is 17 residues. Trimming removed 3 bases from V and 4 bases from J; junction bases left unmatched: 6. Germline loops: CDR1 KGHDR, CDR2 SFDVKD. The CDR3 protein is CATSDGGGQGATGELFF. The CDR3 DNA is TGTGCCACCAGTGATGGAGGAGGACAGGGGGCCACCGGGGAGCTGTTTTTT.

This clonotype was observed many times. CDR3 region: CASSPRLAGSYEQYF. The DNA for the CDR3 is TGTGCCAGCAGCCCCAGACTAGCGGGTTCCTACGAGCAGTACTTC. J is TRBJ2-7 and V is TRBV7-2; the match to TRBD2 covers 10 bases. This CDR3 is 15 amino acids long. CDR1 SGHTA and CDR2 FQGNSA come from the germline V gene. Trimming took 5 bases from V and 1 from J; bases not matched to a gene: 5.

For this clonotype: The junction departs from germline at one end; a sequencing error may be responsible. V usage is TRBV12-3 or TRBV12-4 and J usage is TRBJ2-4; the D gene is possibly TRBD1 (6 bases). The CDR3 has 12 residues. DNA of the CDR3: TGTGCCAGCAATTTCCTACAGGGTAATATGAACTTC. The encoded protein is CASNFLQGNMNF.

This CDR3 is CATSDRMRPGQETQYF. In nucleotides, the CDR3 is TGTGCCACCAGTGACCGGATGCGCCCGGGGCAAGAGACCCAGTACTTC. The chain uses TRBV24-1 and TRBJ2-5, with D possibly matching TRBD2 (5 bases). CDR1 and CDR2 from the germline V gene are KGHDR and SFDVKD. The CDR3 is 16 residues long. The V and J ends lost 4 bases and 2 bases respectively, with 16 bases between them.

For the CDR3, the DNA is TGTGCCAGCAGCGTAGGTCTGAGCCCCAATGAGCAGTTCTTC. This gives the protein CASSVGLSPNEQFF. The chain has TRBV9 and TRBJ2-1; D gene unclear. CDR1 and CDR2 from the germline V gene are SGDLS and YYNGEE. The V end was cut by 0 bases, the J end by 6 bases, with 10 bases between. The CDR3 covers 14 residues.

This clonotype was detected a few times. The chain employs TRBV5-1 and TRBJ2-5; D tentatively reads TRBD1 or TRBD2 (6 bases each). The ends were cut back, 1 base at V and 4 bases at J, with 17 bases in the middle. Germline CDR1 and CDR2: SGHRS and YFSETQ. This CDR3 contains 16 residues. CDR3 sequence reads: CASSLMGRGGRETQYF. The CDR3 DNA is TGCGCCAGCAGCTTGATGGGCAGGGGAGGAAGAGAGACCCAGTACTTC.